This T cell receptor (beta chain) was recorded in a study of technical replicates of blood from four donors. The CDR3 is 12 residues long. Trimming shortened V by 4 bases and J by 9 bases, and 10 bases separated the two germline ends. CDR1 is SGHTA, CDR2 FQGNSA, per germline. This clone showed up just once. TCRdb's copy holds only in-frame clones and misses some; the assay was immunoSEQ multiplex PCR. This sample carries about 70,000 clones, roughly 94% of them seen once, and the ten largest clones take about 0.4%. Sequencing was carried out using T cells isolated from PBMCs. This receptor was obtained from a human donor in good health. The chain is built from TRBV7-2 and TRBJ2-1, with D possibly matching TRBD2 (6 bases). This CDR3 reads CASSSRGGEQFF. In DNA form, the CDR3 reads TGTGCCAGCAGCTCTCGGGGAGGTGAGCAGTTCTTC.